Listed below are T cell receptor beta chains from one sample, sequenced in a study of chemoradiotherapy in HPV16-positive cancers. Sequencing used immunoSEQ multiplex PCR; TCRdb keeps in-frame clones, though not all of them. The sample has about 1,300 clones, almost 95% seen once. The input for sequencing was tumor tissue, taken from a patient who underwent chemoradiotherapy. The source is a human donor with HPV-associated anogenital cancer. CDR3s include the opening cysteine and the closing phenylalanine or tryptophan. D genes are given only for firm matches. Not all rows give a size; the values are once, few, many and, for expanded clones, a class.

length,size,J,V,D,DNA,CDR3
14,-,TRBJ2-7,TRBV28,-,TGTGCCAGCAGTTTAGGGAACAGGCTCTACGAGCAGTACTTC,CASSLGNRLYEQYF
13,-,TRBJ1-5,TRBV5-8,-,TGTGCCAGCAGCTCCAGGGTTTTGCAGCCCCAGCATTTT,CASSSRVLQPQHF
15,-,TRBJ1-1,TRBV6-1,TRBD1,TGTGCCAGCAGTGAAACCCCGACAGGGGGCACTGAAGCTTTCTTT,CASSETPTGGTEAFF
14,-,TRBJ2-3,TRBV5-1,-,TGCGCCAGCAGCTTGCAAGGCTCATCTAATACGCAGTATTTT,CASSLQGSSNTQYF
15,-,TRBJ2-1,TRBV27,TRBD1,TGTGCCAGCAGGCCGACCGGGACAGCCTATAATGAGCAGTTCTTC,CASRPTGTAYNEQFF
16,-,TRBJ2-1,TRBV5-1,TRBD2,TGCGCCAGCAGCGTGGGACTAGCGGGGGAATCGGATGAGCAGTTCTTC,CASSVGLAGESDEQFF
19,-,TRBJ2-6,TRBV5-1,TRBD1,TGCGCCAGCAGCTTGGGGCCTGCAGGGGGCCGATCTGGGGCCAACGTCCTGACTTTC,CASSLGPAGGRSGANVLTF
17,-,TRBJ1-1,TRBV9,-,TGTGCCAGCAGCGTGGGGTTTCGCGTCCTCATGAACACTGAAGCTTTCTTT,CASSVGFRVLMNTEAFF
14,-,TRBJ1-2,TRBV5-4,-,TGTGCCAGCAGCTCCCCAACACGCTCGTCACGCTACACCTTC,CASSSPTRSSRYTF
14,-,TRBJ1-1,TRBV10-3,TRBD1,TGTGCCACCTCAGGGGGGGGGCCGAACACTGAAGCTTTCTTT,CATSGGGPNTEAFF
16,-,TRBJ2-1,TRBV5-4,-,TGTGCCAGCAGCTCCGGACTCCAGAGCTCCTACAATGAGCAGTTCTTC,CASSSGLQSSYNEQFF
12,few,TRBJ2-1,TRBV9,-,TGTGCCAGCAGCGTGTTAGGGCAGGAGCAGTTCTTC,CASSVLGQEQFF
11,-,TRBJ1-1,TRBV20-1,-,TGCAGTGCTAGCTTAGGGAGGGAAGCTTTCTTT,CSASLGREAFF
14,-,TRBJ2-4,TRBV10-1,-,TGCGCCAGCAGTCCGGGGGCTGGGAGAAACATTCAGTACTTC,CASSPGAGRNIQYF
12,-,TRBJ1-2,TRBV7-9,-,TGTGCCAGCTCCCAGGGGACGGTTGGCTACACCTTC,CASSQGTVGYTF
18,-,TRBJ2-1,TRBV4-1,TRBD2,TGCGCCAGCAGCCAAGCTGGGGATACTAGCGGAGCTTACAATGAGCAGTTCTTC,CASSQAGDTSGAYNEQFF
14,-,TRBJ2-3,TRBV28,-,TGTGCCAGTCGGACTTCGGGAGAGGCAGATACGCAGTATTTT,CASRTSGEADTQYF
15,few,TRBJ2-2,TRBV4-1,-,TGCGCCAGCAGCCAAGATCGCCTTCTCACCGGGGAGCTGTTTTTT,CASSQDRLLTGELFF
15,-,TRBJ2-5,TRBV2,-,TGTGCCAGCAGTGAAAGGTCAGGGGGGAAAGAGACCCAGTACTTC,CASSERSGGKETQYF
14,-,TRBJ1-2,TRBV4-3,TRBD1,TGCGCCAGCAGCCCTGCAACAGGGGGCTATGGCTACACCTTC,CASSPATGGYGYTF
15,-,TRBJ1-4,TRBV5-5,-,TGTGCCAGCAGCTTCGGGGGGGTCGTCGGTGAAAAACTGTTTTTT,CASSFGGVVGEKLFF
13,once,TRBJ2-3,TRBV10-3,-,TGTGCCATCAGAGTGAACGGTGTAGATACGCAGTATTTT,CAIRVNGVDTQYF
15,once,TRBJ1-2,TRBV4-3,TRBD1,TGCGCCAGCAGCCCGTCCGGACAGGCCTACTATGGCTACACCTTC,CASSPSGQAYYGYTF
13,-,TRBJ2-5,TRBV5-1,-,TGCGCCAGTAGCCTGGGGGGCGGGGAGACCCAGTACTTC,CASSLGGGETQYF
16,-,TRBJ2-3,TRBV30,-,TGTGCCTGGAAAAGTTATAGGGCTGGGGGTGGATATACGCAGTATTTT,CAWKSYRAGGGYTQYF
16,-,TRBJ2-1,TRBV5-6,TRBD2,TGTGCCAGCAGCTTGGCGGGACTAGCGGGGTTTAATGAGCAGTTCTTC,CASSLAGLAGFNEQFF
13,-,TRBJ1-1,TRBV19,-,TGTGCCAGTAGATCCCAGGGGTACACTGAAGCTTTCTTT,CASRSQGYTEAFF
15,once,TRBJ2-7,TRBV6-6,TRBD2,TGTGCCAGCAGACCCGGGACTAGCGGCTCCTACGAGCAGTACTTC,CASRPGTSGSYEQYF
15,-,TRBJ2-5,TRBV5-1,-,TGCGCCAGCAGCTTTGTCAGCCTGTACCAAGAGACCCAGTACTTC,CASSFVSLYQETQYF
19,-,TRBJ1-2,TRBV6-1,-,TGTGCCAGCAGTGAAGGGAGACCCCCTACACGGACAAATTACTATGGCTACACCTTC,CASSEGRPPTRTNYYGYTF
11,once,TRBJ2-1,TRBV20-1,-,TGCAGTGCTAGTTCCGGGACTGAGCAGTTCTTC,CSASSGTEQFF
15,-,TRBJ1-1,TRBV7-9,-,TGTGCCAGCAGCTTGGCAGGGAGACTGAACACTGAAGCTTTCTTT,CASSLAGRLNTEAFF
17,-,TRBJ1-6,TRBV5-5,-,TGTGCCAGCAGCTTGGACGTACGGGCAGGCCTTAATTCACCCCTCCACTTT,CASSLDVRAGLNSPLHF
17,-,TRBJ1-1,TRBV5-5,TRBD1,TGTGCCAGCAGCTTTTATGGGACAGCGAAACCGAACACTGAAGCTTTCTTT,CASSFYGTAKPNTEAFF
13,-,TRBJ1-4,TRBV27,-,TGTGCCAGCAGTTTATTACGGACGGAAAAACTGTTTTTT,CASSLLRTEKLFF
15,-,TRBJ2-7,TRBV19,-,TGTGCCAGTAGTCGTCTCGCCGGAGGTGTCGGCGAGCAGTACTTC,CASSRLAGGVGEQYF
13,-,TRBJ1-2,TRBV29-1,TRBD1,TGCAGCGTTGTTATCCGGGACAGGAATGGCTACACCTTC,CSVVIRDRNGYTF
15,-,TRBJ2-3,TRBV7-8,-,TGTGCCAGCAGCTTATCCCCGACCGTCACAGATACGCAGTATTTT,CASSLSPTVTDTQYF
15,-,TRBJ1-4,TRBV6-1,-,TGTGCCAGCAGTGAAGTCGCAAGAACTAATGAAAAACTGTTTTTT,CASSEVARTNEKLFF
16,-,TRBJ1-2,TRBV28,TRBD1,TGTGCCAGCAGTCTCGGGACAGGTGTTCAGGGCTATGGCTACACCTTC,CASSLGTGVQGYGYTF
12,-,TRBJ2-3,TRBV7-2,-,TGTGCCAGCAGCGGGACTACAGATACGCAGTATTTT,CASSGTTDTQYF
13,-,TRBJ1-2,TRBV30,TRBD1,TGTGCCTGGAGTCTGCAGGGGGCTTCTGGCTACACCTTC,CAWSLQGASGYTF
13,-,TRBJ1-5,TRBV7-7,-,TGTGCCAGCAGCGCCGACAGGAATCAGCCCCAGCATTTT,CASSADRNQPQHF
15,-,TRBJ2-7,TRBV4-3,TRBD2,TGCGCCAGCAGCCCTGAGAGGGACTATGACTACGAGCAGTACTTC,CASSPERDYDYEQYF
14,-,TRBJ2-3,TRBV19,-,TGTGCCGCTGTGGGGCAAGACCCAACAGATACGCAGTATTTT,CAAVGQDPTDTQYF
16,-,TRBJ2-3,TRBV4-2,TRBD2,TGTGCCAGCAGCCAAGATCGCAGCGGGAGCCCAGATACGCAGTATTTT,CASSQDRSGSPDTQYF
16,-,TRBJ2-3,TRBV27,-,TGTGCCAGCAGTTTAGGCTCTAGACAGGTTCCAGATACGCAGTATTTT,CASSLGSRQVPDTQYF
16,-,TRBJ1-6,TRBV6-5,TRBD1,TGTGCCAGCAGTTACCCGGTAAGACAGGGAGGTTCACCCCTCCACTTT,CASSYPVRQGGSPLHF
16,few,TRBJ2-7,TRBV11-1,TRBD2,TGTGCCAGCAGCTTTTACCCCCGGGAGGGCCACTACGAGCAGTACTTC,CASSFYPREGHYEQYF
15,-,TRBJ1-2,TRBV2,-,TGTGCCAGCAGTGAAAGTACAGGAGTTAAATATGGCTACACCTTC,CASSESTGVKYGYTF
12,-,TRBJ1-1,TRBV19,-,TGTGCCAGTACCCCGGGGACTCCGGAAGCTTTCTTT,CASTPGTPEAFF
15,-,TRBJ1-5,TRBV6-6,TRBD1,TGTGCCAGCAGTTACTTCACAGGGGGCTATCAGCCCCAGCATTTT,CASSYFTGGYQPQHF
15,-,TRBJ2-7,TRBV14,TRBD1,TGTGCCAGCAGCCTCTTGGGACAGGGCCCCTACGAGCAGTACTTC,CASSLLGQGPYEQYF
14,-,TRBJ1-1,TRBV25-1,TRBD1,TGTGCCAGCAGGTTGACAGGGGGGGGCACTGAAGCTTTCTTT,CASRLTGGGTEAFF
16,-,TRBJ1-2,TRBV5-6,-,TGTGCCAGCAGCTTGGTGATACGAACAGGGTACTATGGCTACACCTTC,CASSLVIRTGYYGYTF
14,few,TRBJ1-2,TRBV4-1,-,TGCGCCAGCAGCCAAGGTGGAGTCTGGGGTGGCTACACCTTC,CASSQGGVWGGYTF
14,-,TRBJ2-7,TRBV6-5,-,TGTGCCAGCAGTCAGGGTAGACGAAGCTACGAGCAGTACTTC,CASSQGRRSYEQYF
14,-,TRBJ1-1,TRBV28,-,TGTGCCAGCAGTTTATGGGGGGTAGGGACTGAAGCTTTCTTT,CASSLWGVGTEAFF